This TCR beta chain was sequenced for a study of blood T cell repertoires in COVID-19. The CDR3 contains 12 residues. Germline CDR1 is SGHTS and CDR2 is YDEGEE. V was shortened by 9 bases and J by 11 bases, with 20 bases between the two germline ends. Repertoires were generated with immunoSEQ multiplex PCR, while TCRdb's copy carries only in-frame clones and drops some. The table shows 200,000 to 250,000 clones, with about four fifths occurring only once. Membership in each cohort depended on participant-reported clinical history. Two consecutive negative NP/OP PCR tests, clearance, or resolved symptoms defined Cohort 3 recovery.

The sample consisted of PBMCs or T cells enriched from blood (not recorded which). The source is a man in his 60s who had recovered from COVID-19. V and J are TRBV5-8 and TRBJ1-1; D is unclear. The CDR3 nucleotides read TGTGCCACTAGCCCCCCCGGGAGGAGGGCTTTCTTT. Its translation is CATSPPGRRAFF.